This record covers a single T cell receptor beta chain. CDR1 is MNHNS, CDR2 SASEGT, per germline. The CDR3 has 14 residues. The V segment lost 2 bases and the J segment 5 bases; nucleotides outside the gene matches: 5. This entry is derived from a study of blood T cell repertoires in COVID-19. Whole-study context: Collection of acute and convalescent COVID-19 samples took place in the United States, Italy and Spain. Sources were T cells, B-cell-depleted T cells, or PBMCs; the material itself was cDNA or gDNA.

Per the study methods: Amplifying reference gene primers gave estimates of nucleated cell counts. Profiled with immunoSEQ multiplex PCR; TCRdb holds only in-frame clones, not every one. V, J and clone size are taken as reported in that table, and D and trimming were inferred from the DNA itself. The table includes some 110,000 clones, more than 75% detected once. The V gene is TRBV6-1, the J gene TRBJ2-5, with TRBD1 identical over 7 bases. This receptor was identified in a human donor in a cohort sampled during active COVID-19. Sequenced sample: peripheral blood. Written as DNA, the CDR3 is TGTGCCAGCAGTGAACACAGGGGTTTGGAGACCCAGTACTTC. It translates to CASSEHRGLETQYF.